Shown below are 10 T cell receptor beta chains from a single sample sequenced in a study of shared clonotypes between healthy human individuals. Assay: immunoSEQ multiplex PCR; the TCRdb copy retains only in-frame clones and omits some. The sample shows roughly 2,300,000 clones, about nine tenths of them seen only once. Sequenced sample: naive CD4+ T cells from PBMCs. Subset described: CD45RA+ positively selected. The source of these receptors is a man younger than 35 in good health. Some clones in this sample may be carry-over from other donors' samples.

This chain uses TRBV6-5 with TRBJ2-3; the D is unclear. Germline CDR1 MNHEY, CDR2 SVGAGI. The V end lost 3 bases, the J end lost 8 bases, and 9 bases lay between the germline ends. The CDR3 consists of 12 residues. CDR3 loop: CASSYRRGTQYF. CDR3 coding DNA: TGTGCCAGCAGTTATAGGAGAGGTACGCAGTATTTT.

The genes are TRBV19 and TRBJ1-3; D is unclear. Germline V gene sequence: CDR1 LNHDA, CDR2 SQIVND (reference sequence). The CDR3 is 13 residues long. With 4 bases removed from V and 8 bases from J, the gap between germline ends came to 12 bases. This CDR3 is CASSRSPVHTIYF. In DNA form, the CDR3 reads TGTGCCAGTAGTAGGTCCCCGGTACACACCATATATTTT.

The gene calls are TRBV5-6 and TRBJ2-3; the D gene is possibly TRBD2 (5 bases). Germline V CDR1 and CDR2: SGHDT, YYEEEE. The CDR3 covers 12 residues. Trimming cost V 6 bases and J 10 bases, with 15 bases left between them. CDR3: CASTRSEGSQYF. The CDR3 DNA follows: TGTGCCAGCACTCGCTCTGAGGGATCGCAGTATTTT.

As to this clone: Other DNA sequences from this sample encode an identical CDR3 as well. The chain joins TRBV6-1 to TRBJ2-7; maybe TRBD1 (5 bases). CDR1 and CDR2 (germline): MNHNS, SASEGT. This CDR3 contains 12 residues. With 5 bases removed from V and 3 bases from J, the gap between germline ends came to 8 bases. CDR3 region: CASSRQGYEQYF. CDR3 DNA sequence: TGTGCCAGCAGTCGTCAGGGCTACGAGCAGTACTTC.

The chain uses TRBV10-3 and TRBJ2-7; 9 bases are shared with TRBD2. Germline values: CDR1 ENHRY, CDR2 SYGVKD. The length of the CDR3 is 14 residues. With V trimmed by 9 bases and J by 6 bases, 12 bases remained unmatched. CDR3 nucleotide sequence: TGTGCCATTTCCTCTAGCGGGGCTCTCCGCGAGCAGTACTTC. Amino acid sequence: CAISSSGALREQYF.

J is TRBJ1-3 and V is TRBV5-4, with 7 bases matching TRBD1. This CDR3 region has 15 residues. V lost 3 bases, J lost 7 bases, and 10 bases stayed unmatched. Germline V lookup: CDR1 SGHNT, CDR2 YYREEE (reference sequence). The CDR3 loop is CASSWGEGGRNTIYF. The DNA of the CDR3 is TGTGCCAGCAGCTGGGGGGAAGGGGGCCGGAACACCATATATTTT.

The chain carries TRBV5-1 and TRBJ2-1; D is unclear. Germline lookup yields CDR1 SGHRS and CDR2 YFSETQ. This CDR3 has 15 residues. The V gene lost 2 bases and the J gene lost 3 bases, with 12 bases spanning the gap. This CDR3 reads CASSFDSASYNEQFF. For the CDR3, the DNA is TGCGCCAGCAGCTTCGATTCAGCCAGCTACAATGAGCAGTTCTTC.

The DNA of the CDR3 is TGCGCCAGCAGCCCGCCGGCTAGCGGGCCCACCGGGGAGCTGTTTTTT. Translation: CASSPPASGPTGELFF. J is TRBJ2-2 and V is TRBV5-1, with 8 bases fitting TRBD2. Per the germline V gene, CDR1 is SGHRS and CDR2 is YFSETQ. V lost 4 bases, J lost 4 bases, and 9 bases stayed unmatched. The CDR3 runs to 16 residues.

The chain uses TRBV28 and TRBJ2-7, with 9 positions matching TRBD2. The V gene end was trimmed by 8 bases and the J gene end by 5 bases; junction bases not matched to a gene: 7. Germline CDR1 and CDR2: MDHEN and SYDVKM. CDR3 length: 13 residues. CDR3 nucleotides: TGTGCCAGCCTCAGGGGCGGGAGGGACGAGCAGTACTTC. As protein: CASLRGGRDEQYF. Full variable domain (missing parts from reference TRBV28 and TRBJ2-7): DVKVTQSSRYLVKRTGEKVFLECVQDMDHENMFWYRQDPGLGLRLIYFSYDVKMKEKGDIPEGYSVSREKKERFSLILESASTNQTSMYLCASLRGGRDEQYFGPGTRLTVT.

Comments on this clone: Other DNA sequences in the sample encode the same CDR3. This sequence joins TRBV7-2 and TRBJ2-3; D might be TRBD2 (6 bases). The germline V gene encodes CDR1 SGHTA and CDR2 FQGNSA. The CDR3 covers 14 residues. The V end lost 0 bases, the J end lost 5 bases, and 9 bases lay between the germline ends. The DNA of the CDR3 is TGTGCCAGCAGCTTAGCGGGAGGAGAAGATACGCAGTATTTT. Encoded protein: CASSLAGGEDTQYF. The whole variable domain, filled in from reference TRBV7-2 and TRBJ2-3, reads GAGVSQSPSNKVTEKGKDVELRCDPISGHTALYWYRQSLGQGLEFLIYFQGNSAPDKSGLPSDRFSAERTGGSVSTLTIQRTQQEDSAVYLCASSLAGGEDTQYFGPGTRLTVL.